The 25 T cell receptor beta chains below all came from one sample that was sequenced in a study of T cells in localized non-small cell lung cancer. Clones were read by immunoSEQ multiplex PCR, and TCRdb kept only the in-frame ones, dropping some. Of about 40,000 clones in the sample, around 87% were seen once. The material sequenced was peripheral blood, taken before any cancer treatment. These receptors all come from a man aged 18-55 years with stage I lung adenocarcinoma.

A single count supports this clone. The chain carries TRBV30 and TRBJ2-5; either TRBD1 or TRBD2 may fit D (6 bases each). The germline gives CDR1 GTSNPN, CDR2 SVGIG (reference sequence). The CDR3 loop spans 14 amino acids. Trimming shortened V by 5 bases and J by 1 base, and 14 bases separated the two germline ends. The DNA for the CDR3 is TGTGCCTGGGGGTTATGGGGGGCCCAAGAGACCCAGTACTTC. The encoded protein is CAWGLWGAQETQYF.

This chain connects TRBV9 to TRBJ2-3, with 9 nucleotides matching TRBD1. Germline V gives CDR1 SGDLS, CDR2 YYNGEE. V lost 3 bases to trimming and J lost 4 bases; unmatched junction nucleotides: 9. The CDR3 spans 16 residues. CDR3 sequence (DNA): TGTGCCAGCAGCGCCCACCGGGACAGGGAAGCAGATACGCAGTATTTT. Its protein product is CASSAHRDREADTQYF.

Only one count was recorded for this clone. J is TRBJ1-1 and V is TRBV7-2, with a weak D call TRBD1 (6 bases). The CDR3 length is 15 residues. Looked up from germline, CDR1 is SGHTA and CDR2 is FQGNSA. The V and J ends lost 1 base and 3 bases respectively, with 12 bases between them. This chain's CDR3 is CASSLVAGVDTEAFF. In DNA, the CDR3 is TGTGCCAGCAGCTTAGTAGCAGGGGTGGACACTGAAGCTTTCTTT.

The gene calls are TRBV18 and TRBJ2-1; 12 bases map to TRBD2. Germline V lookup: CDR1 KGHSH, CDR2 LQKENI. Trimming at V came to 3 bases and at J to 9 bases, leaving 9 bases not matched to a gene. The CDR3 is made up of 16 amino acids. The CDR3 is CASSPASGGASSEQFF. The CDR3 nucleotides are TGTGCCAGCTCACCCGCTAGCGGGGGGGCCAGTTCTGAGCAGTTCTTC.

A few counts support this clone. The rearrangement joins TRBV4-2 to TRBJ1-2, with TRBD1 identical over 9 bases. With 0 bases clipped from V and 5 bases from J, the junction kept 16 bases outside the gene matches. Germline V lookup: CDR1 LGHNA, CDR2 YNFKEQ. The CDR3 length is 19 residues. The CDR3 DNA is TGTGCCAGCAGCCAAGAGACCGGGACAGGGAAAGCCTCTTTTTATGGCTACACCTTC. Translation: CASSQETGTGKASFYGYTF.

The chain carries TRBV11-2 and TRBJ2-1; 7 bases map to TRBD2. Germline CDR1 and CDR2: SGHAT and FQNNGV. Trimming cost V 5 bases and J 8 bases; bases outside gene matches: 12. The CDR3 is made up of 15 amino acids. The CDR3 spells CASSPGTGGIDEQFF. DNA for the CDR3: TGTGCCAGCAGCCCTGGTACGGGGGGTATAGATGAGCAGTTCTTC.

The chain carries TRBV5-1 and TRBJ1-1; D is ambiguous. CDR1 is SGHRS and CDR2 is YFSETQ in the germline V gene. Trimming shortened V by 0 bases and J by 1 base, and 7 bases separated the two germline ends. The CDR3 covers 14 residues. The CDR3 DNA sequence: TGCGCCAGCAGCTTGGTTCCAGGGAACACTGAAGCTTTCTTT. Its translation is CASSLVPGNTEAFF. The variable domain in full, with the rest retrieved from reference TRBV5-1 and TRBJ1-1, is KAGVTQTPRYLIKTRGQQVTLSCSPISGHRSVSWYQQTPGQGLQFLFEYFSETQRNKGNFPGRFSGRQFSNSRSEMNVSTLELGDSALYLCASSLVPGNTEAFFGQGTRLTVV.

The chain joins TRBV7-2 to TRBJ1-5; D is unresolved. The ends were cut back, 5 bases at V and 1 base at J, with 9 bases in the middle. This CDR3 comprises 14 residues. Germline V gene data show CDR1 as SGHTA and CDR2 as FQGNSA. In nucleotides, the CDR3 is TGTGCCAGCAGCCCCTCTTGGAGCAATCAGCCCCAGCATTTT. Encoded protein: CASSPSWSNQPQHF.

The chain has TRBV28 and TRBJ1-2; the match to TRBD1 covers 8 bases. Per germline, CDR1 MDHEN and CDR2 SYDVKM. This CDR3 is 16 amino acids long. The V and J ends lost 4 bases and 4 bases, in that order; junction bases with no gene match: 11. The CDR3 nucleotides are TGTGCCAGCAGTTCCTCGGTCCAGGGGGCTCTCTATGGCTACACCTTC. Amino acids: CASSSSVQGALYGYTF.

This sequence joins TRBV7-8 and TRBJ2-1; 13 positions agree with TRBD2. The ends lost 4 bases at V and 9 bases at J; junction bases unmatched: 6. Looked up from germline, CDR1 is SGHVS and CDR2 is FQNEAQ. The CDR3 totals 15 residues. The CDR3 DNA reads TGTGCCAGCAGCTCCACTAGCGGGGGGGCCGTTGAGCAGTTCTTC. This codes for CASSSTSGGAVEQFF.

The chain carries TRBV11-2 and TRBJ2-3, with 12 positions matching TRBD1. This CDR3 spans 16 amino acids. The germline V gene encodes CDR1 SGHAT and CDR2 FQNNGV. Germline trimming cut 6 bases from V and 4 bases from J; bases unmatched to any gene: 8. As DNA, the CDR3 is TGTGCCAGCAGTCCTGCGGGACAGGGGGCCGCAGATACGCAGTATTTT. It specifies CASSPAGQGAADTQYF. Together with reference TRBV11-2 and TRBJ2-3, the CDR3 gives the full variable domain: EAGVAQSPRYKIIEKRQSVAFWCNPISGHATLYWYQQILGQGPKLLIQFQNNGVVDDSQLPKDRFSAERLKGVDSTLKIQPAKLEDSAVYLCASSPAGQGAADTQYFGPGTRLTVL.

This clone was observed a handful of times. This sequence joins TRBV6-6 and TRBJ2-7; 9 bases are shared with TRBD1. The germline V gene encodes CDR1 MNHNY and CDR2 SVGAGI (reference sequence). CDR3 length: 13 amino acids. V shed 8 bases, J shed 2 bases, and the junction held 4 bases outside the gene matches. The CDR3 region has the DNA TGTGCCAGCCGATGGGACAGGGCCTACGAGCAGTACTTC. Its translation: CASRWDRAYEQYF.

The V gene is TRBV2, the J gene TRBJ1-1, with D tentatively TRBD1 (5 bases). The CDR3 has 14 amino acids. Looked up from germline, CDR1 is SNHLY and CDR2 is FYNNEI. Trimming pared 5 bases from V and 3 bases from J, leaving 13 bases between. The CDR3, as DNA: TGTGCCAGCAGTCCGGGGACCGGCGACACTGAAGCTTTCTTT. This gives the protein CASSPGTGDTEAFF.

The V gene is TRBV29-1, the J gene TRBJ2-7; 8 nucleotides agree with TRBD1. V dropped 5 bases and J dropped 1; count of bases not matched to a gene: 4. Germline V CDR1 and CDR2: SQVTM, ANQGSEA. The CDR3 contains 13 residues. The DNA for the CDR3 is TGCAGCGTTAGCAGGGGGCTTTCCTACGAGCAGTACTTC. As protein: CSVSRGLSYEQYF.

The V and J genes are TRBV30 and TRBJ2-7, with 10 bases aligning to TRBD1. CDR1 is GTSNPN, CDR2 SVGIG, per germline (reference sequence). Trimming took 2 bases from V and 2 from J; bases not matched to a gene: 12. This CDR3 has 17 residues. Written as DNA, the CDR3 is TGTGCCTGGAGTAACCCGGGACAGGGGTCTTACACCTACGAGCAGTACTTC. Amino acid sequence: CAWSNPGQGSYTYEQYF.

There are a few counts of this clone. The chain has TRBV6-5 and TRBJ1-2; no clear D gene. The V gene's germline CDR1 is MNHEY and CDR2 SVGAGI. Trimming pared 5 bases from V and 0 bases from J, leaving 10 bases between. The CDR3 is 14 residues long. The CDR3 bases are TGTGCCAGCAGTCCCGACGGCACTAACTATGGCTACACCTTC. Residues: CASSPDGTNYGYTF.

This clone appeared a few times. This chain links TRBV7-2 with TRBJ1-2; 7 bases are shared with TRBD1. The CDR3 is 15 residues long. V was pared by 1 base and J by 4 bases, with 6 bases of the junction left unmatched. From germline, CDR1 is SGHTA and CDR2 FQGNSA. The CDR3 bases are TGTGCCAGCAGCTTAGAGGCACAGGGGCCCTATGGCTACACCTTC. As protein: CASSLEAQGPYGYTF.

The chain has TRBV5-4 and TRBJ2-3; D is undetermined. CDR1 SGHNT and CDR2 YYREEE come from the germline V gene (reference sequence). CDR3 length: 16 residues. The V end was cut by 4 bases, the J end by 2 bases, with 17 bases between. DNA for the CDR3: TGTGCCAGCAGCGATACTCACCAGGCCCTCACAGATACGCAGTATTTT. This codes for CASSDTHQALTDTQYF.

The chain recombines TRBV5-4 with TRBJ1-6, with a possible D match to TRBD1 (5 bases). The CDR3 contains 14 residues. V was shortened by 6 bases and J by 3 bases, with 10 bases between the two germline ends. Germline V CDR1 and CDR2: SGHNT, YYREEE (reference sequence). CDR3 nucleotide sequence: TGTGCCAGCACCAGGGAACTCTATAATTCACCCCTCCACTTT. Translated, it gives CASTRELYNSPLHF.

This clone was recorded once. J is TRBJ1-1 and V is TRBV5-1; D may be TRBD1 (5 bases). Germline loops: CDR1 SGHRS, CDR2 YFSETQ. V lost 1 base to trimming and J lost 0 bases, with 13 bases between them. This CDR3 comprises 16 residues. The CDR3 is CASSLSPPGMNTEAFF. The CDR3 region has the DNA TGCGCCAGCAGCTTGTCTCCCCCAGGGATGAACACTGAAGCTTTCTTT. The whole variable domain, remainder taken from reference TRBV5-1 and TRBJ1-1, is KAGVTQTPRYLIKTRGQQVTLSCSPISGHRSVSWYQQTPGQGLQFLFEYFSETQRNKGNFPGRFSGRQFSNSRSEMNVSTLELGDSALYLCASSLSPPGMNTEAFFGQGTRLTVV.

The chain employs TRBV7-2 and TRBJ1-2, with D possibly being TRBD1 (6 bases). CDR1 and CDR2 from the germline V gene are SGHTA and FQGNSA. CDR3 length equals 13 residues. V was pared by 6 bases and J by 4 bases, with 12 bases between. Here the CDR3 reads CASSGVGGYGYTF. The DNA of the CDR3 is TGTGCCAGCAGTGGGGTAGGGGGCTATGGCTACACCTTC.

This clone was observed a few times. V and J are TRBV4-3 and TRBJ2-3; TRBD2 matches 9 bases. The V gene end was trimmed by 4 bases and the J gene end by 3 bases; junction bases not matched to a gene: 14. The CDR3 is made up of 18 amino acids. Germline CDR1 reads LGHNA; CDR2 reads YSLEER. The CDR3 protein is CASSPGLGGGAETDTQYF. DNA for the CDR3: TGCGCCAGCAGCCCAGGGCTAGGCGGGGGGGCGGAGACAGATACGCAGTATTTT.

The chain couples TRBV5-4 to TRBJ1-2; 7 nucleotides align to TRBD1. Germline CDR1 is SGHNT and CDR2 is YYREEE (reference sequence). The CDR3 consists of 14 residues. Trimming cost V 7 bases and J 6 bases; bases outside gene matches: 12. The DNA for the CDR3 is TGTGCCAGCGGGACCGGGACAGCCTATAATGGCTACACCTTC. This encodes CASGTGTAYNGYTF.

V usage is TRBV18 and J usage is TRBJ2-1, with 8 bases matching TRBD2. V lost 2 bases and J lost 4; bases outside the gene matches: 1. The CDR3 is made up of 14 amino acids. Germline loops: CDR1 KGHSH, CDR2 LQKENI. DNA of the CDR3: TGTGCCAGCTCACCAGGCGGGGGGTACAATGAGCAGTTCTTC. Its protein product is CASSPGGGYNEQFF.

The rearrangement joins TRBV14 to TRBJ2-5; D assignment may be TRBD1 or TRBD2 (5 bases each). The V end was cut by 2 bases, the J end by 5 bases, with 15 bases between. CDR1 SGHDN and CDR2 FVKESK come from the germline V gene. CDR3 length: 15 residues. Here the CDR3 reads CASSQQAGAWETQYF. CDR3 bases: TGTGCCAGCAGCCAACAAGCCGGGGCCTGGGAGACCCAGTACTTC.